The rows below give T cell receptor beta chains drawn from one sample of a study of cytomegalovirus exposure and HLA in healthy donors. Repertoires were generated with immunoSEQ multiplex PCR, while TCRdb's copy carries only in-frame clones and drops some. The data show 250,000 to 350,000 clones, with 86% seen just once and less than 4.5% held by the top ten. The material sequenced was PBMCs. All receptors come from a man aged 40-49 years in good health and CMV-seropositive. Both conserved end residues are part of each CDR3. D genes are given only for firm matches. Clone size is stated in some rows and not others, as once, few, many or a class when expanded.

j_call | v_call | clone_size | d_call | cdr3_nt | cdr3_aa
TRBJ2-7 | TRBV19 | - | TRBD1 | TGTGCCAGTAGGAGAGGGACAGGCGGCAATTCCTACGAGCAGTACTTC | CASRRGTGGNSYEQYF
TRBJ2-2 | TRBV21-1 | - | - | TGTGCCAGCAGCAGACAGGGGCCTGACACCGGGGAGCTGTTTTTT | CASSRQGPDTGELFF
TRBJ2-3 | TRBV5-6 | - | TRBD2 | TGTGCCAGCAGCATAGCGGGAGGGGTAGATACGCAGTATTTT | CASSIAGGVDTQYF
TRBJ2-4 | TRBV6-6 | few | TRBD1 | TGTGCCAGCAGTTACAGGGACAGGGCCAAAAACATTCAGTACTTC | CASSYRDRAKNIQYF
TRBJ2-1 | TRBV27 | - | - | TGTGCCACCCGCGCCCCGCTTTACAATGAGCAGTTCTTC | CATRAPLYNEQFF
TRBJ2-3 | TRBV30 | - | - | TGTGCCTGGAGTAATCGACAGGGCACAGATACGCAGTATTTT | CAWSNRQGTDTQYF
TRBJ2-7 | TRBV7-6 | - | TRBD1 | TGTGCCAGCAGCCGCGACAGGGAGAGCTCCTACGAGCAGTACTTC | CASSRDRESSYEQYF
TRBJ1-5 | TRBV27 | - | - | TGTGCCAGCAGTTTAGCGGGACCCGCGGGGGGTCAGCCCCAGCATTTT | CASSLAGPAGGQPQHF
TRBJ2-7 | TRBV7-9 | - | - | TGTGCCAGCAGCTTACCGAACCGACAGGGTAACGCGGGGTACGAGCAGTACTTC | CASSLPNRQGNAGYEQYF
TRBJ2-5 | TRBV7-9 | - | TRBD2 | TGTGCCAGCAGTCCTGGACTAGCGGGGAGTGGGGAGACCCAGTACTTC | CASSPGLAGSGETQYF
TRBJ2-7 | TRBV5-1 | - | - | TGCGCCAGCAGATACCGGGACATTGGGTCCTACGAGCAGTACTTC | CASRYRDIGSYEQYF
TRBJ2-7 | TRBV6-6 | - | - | TGTGCCAGCAGTTACCCGGACGGGACCTACGAGCAGTACTTC | CASSYPDGTYEQYF
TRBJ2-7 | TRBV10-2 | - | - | TGCGCCAGCAGTGGCGGGACAGCGTACGAGCAGTACTTC | CASSGGTAYEQYF
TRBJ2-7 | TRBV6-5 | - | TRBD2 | TGTGCCAGCAGTTACCGGGGCGGGAGGGCCTCCTACGAGCAGTACTTC | CASSYRGGRASYEQYF
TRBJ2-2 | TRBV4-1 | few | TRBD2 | TGCGCCAGCAGCCCTAGCGGGACGAACACCGGGGAGCTGTTTTTT | CASSPSGTNTGELFF
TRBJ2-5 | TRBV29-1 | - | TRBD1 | TGCAGCGTTTCTAGGGGGCGGGAGACCCAGTACTTC | CSVSRGRETQYF
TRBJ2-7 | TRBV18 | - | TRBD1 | TGTGCCAGCTCAATTTGGGGACAGGGCAACTACGAGCAGTACTTC | CASSIWGQGNYEQYF
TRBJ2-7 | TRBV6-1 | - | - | TGTGCCAGCAAAGCGGGACACTCCTACGAGCAGTACTTC | CASKAGHSYEQYF
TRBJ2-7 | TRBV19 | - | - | TGTGCCAGTAGTGAAGGAGGACCCTACGAGCAGTACTTC | CASSEGGPYEQYF
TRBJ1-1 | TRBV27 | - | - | TGTGCCAGCAGCCGGACAGTTAACACTGAAGCTTTCTTT | CASSRTVNTEAFF
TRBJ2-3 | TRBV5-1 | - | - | TGCGCCAGCAGCCCGGCGTTAGCGGATACGCAGTATTTT | CASSPALADTQYF
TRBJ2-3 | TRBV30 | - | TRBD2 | TGTGCCTGGAGGGCAAGCGGGAGAGTCACAGATACGCAGTATTTT | CAWRASGRVTDTQYF
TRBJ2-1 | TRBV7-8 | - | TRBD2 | TGTGCCAGCAGCAACCCAGAGGGCGGGAGCAAGGATGAGCAGTTCTTC | CASSNPEGGSKDEQFF
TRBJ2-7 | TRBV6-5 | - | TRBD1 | TGTGCCAGCAGTCTTACAGGGGGCGACGAGCAGTACTTC | CASSLTGGDEQYF
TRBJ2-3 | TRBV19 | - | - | TGTGCCAGTAGTATTGGGCGGGCGAGCACAGATACGCAGTATTTT | CASSIGRASTDTQYF
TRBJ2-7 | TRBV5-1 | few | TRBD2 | TGCGCCAGCAGCCCCCGTGGTAGCGGGAACTACGAGCAGTACTTC | CASSPRGSGNYEQYF
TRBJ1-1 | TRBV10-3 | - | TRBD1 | TGTGCCATCAGACAGGGGATGAACACTGAAGCTTTCTTT | CAIRQGMNTEAFF
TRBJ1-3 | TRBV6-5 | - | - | TGTGCCAGCAGTAGGGGACAATCTGGAAACACCATATATTTT | CASSRGQSGNTIYF
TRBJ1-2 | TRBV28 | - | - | TGTGCCAGCAGTTCTCCCTCCGGACAGAGCTATGGCTACACCTTC | CASSSPSGQSYGYTF
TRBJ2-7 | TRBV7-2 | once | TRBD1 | TGTGCCAGCAGCCCAACCGGGACAGCATCCTACGAGCAGTACTTC | CASSPTGTASYEQYF
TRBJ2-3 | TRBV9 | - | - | TGTGCCAGCAGCGCCGGGGGCGGGAGTGCCTATACGCAGTATTTT | CASSAGGGSAYTQYF
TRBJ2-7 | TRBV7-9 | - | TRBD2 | TGTGCCAGCAGCCCTACGTTAGGACTAGCGGGACCTAGCTCCTACGAGCAGTACTTC | CASSPTLGLAGPSSYEQYF
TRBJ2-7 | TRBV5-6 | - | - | TGTGCCAGCAGCTTCCGGGGCTCCTACGAGCAGTACTTC | CASSFRGSYEQYF
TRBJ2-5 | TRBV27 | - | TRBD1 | TGTGCCAGCAGTTTATCCAGACAGGGACCGGAGACCCAGTACTTC | CASSLSRQGPETQYF
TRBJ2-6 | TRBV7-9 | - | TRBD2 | TGTGCCAGCAGCTTAGCGCGGGGGGCCGGGGCCAACGTCCTGACTTTC | CASSLARGAGANVLTF
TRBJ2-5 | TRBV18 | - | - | TGTGCCAGCTCACTACAACAAGAGACCCAGTACTTC | CASSLQQETQYF
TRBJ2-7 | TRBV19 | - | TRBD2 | TGTGCCAGTAGTATAGCCCCGGGCGGGAGAATCTACGAGCAGTACTTC | CASSIAPGGRIYEQYF
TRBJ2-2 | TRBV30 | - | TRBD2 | TGTGCCTGGAGCCCACTAGCGGAGCGGGCCGGGGAGCTGTTTTTT | CAWSPLAERAGELFF
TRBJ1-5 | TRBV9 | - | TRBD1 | TGTGCCAGCAGCCCCGGACAGGAATCAATTCAGCCCCAGCATTTT | CASSPGQESIQPQHF
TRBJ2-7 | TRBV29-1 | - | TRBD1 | TGCAGCGTTGAAGGACAGGGAGTACCCTACGAGCAGTACTTC | CSVEGQGVPYEQYF
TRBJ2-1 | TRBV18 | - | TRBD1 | TGTGCCAGCTCTCGGGGGGGACAGGGGGCTGGGGATGAGCAGTTCTTC | CASSRGGQGAGDEQFF
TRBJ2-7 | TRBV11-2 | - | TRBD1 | TGTGCCAGCAGCTTGGTAGACAGGGCCGCCTACGAGCAGTACTTC | CASSLVDRAAYEQYF
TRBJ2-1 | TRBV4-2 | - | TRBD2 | TGTGCCAGCAGCCATTCTATTAGAGGACTAGCGGACAATGAGCAGTTCTTC | CASSHSIRGLADNEQFF
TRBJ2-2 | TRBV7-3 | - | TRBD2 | TGTGCCAGCAGCTTATTGGGACTAGCGAGACCGAACTCGAACACCGGGGAGCTGTTTTTT | CASSLLGLARPNSNTGELFF
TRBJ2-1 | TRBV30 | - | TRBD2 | TGTGCCTGGAGTGTACTGGGACTAGCGATCTACAATGAGCAGTTCTTC | CAWSVLGLAIYNEQFF
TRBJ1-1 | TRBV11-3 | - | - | TGTGCCAGCAGCTCCACCGGGGGGTTTGCTTTCTTT | CASSSTGGFAFF
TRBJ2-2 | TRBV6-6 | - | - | TGTGCCAGCAGTATCCTAGGAGGGCCCACCGGGGAGCTGTTTTTT | CASSILGGPTGELFF
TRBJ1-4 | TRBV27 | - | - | TGTGCCAGCAGTTTGACGGAGGCTCCCAATGAAAAACTGTTTTTT | CASSLTEAPNEKLFF
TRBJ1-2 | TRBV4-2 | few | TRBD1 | TGTGCCAGCAGCCAAGACCCGGACAGGGGACTAGATGGCTACACCTTC | CASSQDPDRGLDGYTF
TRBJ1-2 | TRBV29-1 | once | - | TGCAGCGCCCACCGGGGGGCAGGAGTCGCTGGCTACACCTTC | CSAHRGAGVAGYTF
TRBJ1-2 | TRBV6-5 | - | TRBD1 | TGTGCCAGCAGTTACTCGAGGACAGGAGGGGGCTATGGCTACACCTTC | CASSYSRTGGGYGYTF
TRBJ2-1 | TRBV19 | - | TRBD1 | TGTGCCAGTAGTATGGTACAGGGGGCCTTCGCTGAGCAGTTCTTC | CASSMVQGAFAEQFF
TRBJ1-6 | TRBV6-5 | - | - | TGTGCCAGCAGGGGGACATCGTTTGATTCACCCCTCCACTTT | CASRGTSFDSPLHF
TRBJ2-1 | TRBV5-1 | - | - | TGCGCCAGCAGCTCCGCGGCGAGCTCCTACAATGAGCAGCTCTTC | CASSSAASSYNEQLF